Sequencing of this TCR beta chain was carried out in a study of shared clonotypes between healthy human individuals. CDR3 length: 14 amino acids. In germline, CDR1 is MNHEY, CDR2 SVGAGI. V was pared by 6 bases and J by 0 bases, with 12 bases between. This clone was detected once. Other DNA sequences in the sample encode the same CDR3. TCRdb keeps only in-frame clones here, not all; method: immunoSEQ multiplex PCR. Of around 640,000 clones listed, approximately 96% were seen once; the top ten hold 0.095% to 0.13%. Naive CD8 cells were CD45RO-negative, positively selected for CCR7, excluding terminally differentiated effector memory CD45RA+ cells. The donors were adults (healthy and HIV-negative) with no recent acute infections or vaccinations.

The chain links TRBV6-5 to TRBJ2-7; D is possibly TRBD1 or TRBD2 (5 bases each). The sequenced sample consisted of naive CD8+ T cells sorted from blood. The TCR was taken from a woman in her 30s in good health. The CDR3, as DNA: TGTGCCAGCAGCTCGGGACGGACCTCCTACGAGCAGTACTTC. It yields the protein CASSSGRTSYEQYF.